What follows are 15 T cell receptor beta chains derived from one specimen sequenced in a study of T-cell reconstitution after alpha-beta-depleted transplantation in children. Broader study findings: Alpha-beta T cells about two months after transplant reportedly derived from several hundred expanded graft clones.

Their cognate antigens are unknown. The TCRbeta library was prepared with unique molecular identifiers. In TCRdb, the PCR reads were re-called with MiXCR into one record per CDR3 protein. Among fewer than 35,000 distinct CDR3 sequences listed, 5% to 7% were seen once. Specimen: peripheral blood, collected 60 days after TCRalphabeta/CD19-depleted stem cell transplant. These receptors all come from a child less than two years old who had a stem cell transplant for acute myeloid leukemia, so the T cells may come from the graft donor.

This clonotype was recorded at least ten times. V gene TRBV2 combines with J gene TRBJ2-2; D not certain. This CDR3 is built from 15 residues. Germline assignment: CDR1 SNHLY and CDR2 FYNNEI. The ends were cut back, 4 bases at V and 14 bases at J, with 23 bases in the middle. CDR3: CASSVRPPTGFPLFF. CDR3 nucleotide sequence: TGTGCCAGCAGTGTGAGACCCCCCACCGGTTTTCCCCTGTTTTTT.

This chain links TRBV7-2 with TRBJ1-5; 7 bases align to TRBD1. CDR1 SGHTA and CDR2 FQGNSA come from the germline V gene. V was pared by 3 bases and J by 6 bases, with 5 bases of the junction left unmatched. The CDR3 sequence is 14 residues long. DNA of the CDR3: TGTGCCAGCAGCTTCACAGGGGTAGGTCAGCCCCAGCATTTT. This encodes CASSFTGVGQPQHF.

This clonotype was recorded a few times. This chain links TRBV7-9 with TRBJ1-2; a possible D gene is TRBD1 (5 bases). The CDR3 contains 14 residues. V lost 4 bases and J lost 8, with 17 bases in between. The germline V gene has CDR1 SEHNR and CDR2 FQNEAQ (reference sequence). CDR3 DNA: TGTGCCAGCAGCTCAGAGGCGGGGGGTGAGGGCTACACCTTC. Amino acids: CASSSEAGGEGYTF.

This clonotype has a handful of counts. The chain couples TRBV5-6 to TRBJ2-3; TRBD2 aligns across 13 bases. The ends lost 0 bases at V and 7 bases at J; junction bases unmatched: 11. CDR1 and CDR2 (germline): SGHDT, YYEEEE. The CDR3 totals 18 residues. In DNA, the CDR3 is TGTGCCAGCAGCTTGGGTGCCCCTACTAGCGGGGGGGGACATACGCAGTATTTT. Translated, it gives CASSLGAPTSGGGHTQYF.

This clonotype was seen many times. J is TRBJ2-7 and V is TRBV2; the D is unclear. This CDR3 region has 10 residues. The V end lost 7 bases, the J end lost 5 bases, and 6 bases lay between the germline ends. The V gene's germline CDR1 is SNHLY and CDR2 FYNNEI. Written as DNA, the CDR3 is TGTGCCAGCACCCCGGACGAGCAGTACTTC. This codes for CASTPDEQYF.

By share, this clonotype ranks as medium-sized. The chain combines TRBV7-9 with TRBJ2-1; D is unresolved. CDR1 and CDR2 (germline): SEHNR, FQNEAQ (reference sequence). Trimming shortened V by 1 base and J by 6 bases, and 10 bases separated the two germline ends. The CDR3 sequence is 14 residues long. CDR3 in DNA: TGTGCCAGCAGCTTAGTTCTGGCGGCCAATGAGCAGTTCTTC. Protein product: CASSLVLAANEQFF.

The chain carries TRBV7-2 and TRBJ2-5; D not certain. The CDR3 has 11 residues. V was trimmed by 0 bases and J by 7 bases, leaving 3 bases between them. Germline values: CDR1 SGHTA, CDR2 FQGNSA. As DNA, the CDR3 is TGTGCCAGCAGCTTAGCCCGGACCCAGTACTTC. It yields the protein CASSLARTQYF.

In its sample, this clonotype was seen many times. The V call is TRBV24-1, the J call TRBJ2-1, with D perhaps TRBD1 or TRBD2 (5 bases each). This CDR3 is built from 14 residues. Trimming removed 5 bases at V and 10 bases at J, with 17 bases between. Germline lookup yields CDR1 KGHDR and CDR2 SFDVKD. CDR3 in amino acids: CATSGPRGYLEQFF. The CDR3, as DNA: TGTGCCACCAGTGGGCCGAGGGGATATTTGGAGCAGTTCTTC.

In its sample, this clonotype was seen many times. Written as DNA, the CDR3 is TGCGCCAGCAGCCCCGGACTAGCGGGGGGCACAGATACGCAGTATTTT. Encoded protein: CASSPGLAGGTDTQYF. V is TRBV5-1 and J is TRBJ2-3, with 13 nucleotides matching TRBD2. Per germline, CDR1 SGHRS and CDR2 YFSETQ. The CDR3 totals 16 residues. Unmatched junction bases numbered 3, after V lost 4 bases and J lost 1 base.

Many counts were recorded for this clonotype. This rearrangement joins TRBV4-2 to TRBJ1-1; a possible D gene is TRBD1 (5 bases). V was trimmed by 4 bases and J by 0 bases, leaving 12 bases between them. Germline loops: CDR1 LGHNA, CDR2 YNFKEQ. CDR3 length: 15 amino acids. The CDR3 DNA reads TGTGCCAGCAGCCCCCTGGAGGGGATGAACACTGAAGCTTTCTTT. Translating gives CASSPLEGMNTEAFF.

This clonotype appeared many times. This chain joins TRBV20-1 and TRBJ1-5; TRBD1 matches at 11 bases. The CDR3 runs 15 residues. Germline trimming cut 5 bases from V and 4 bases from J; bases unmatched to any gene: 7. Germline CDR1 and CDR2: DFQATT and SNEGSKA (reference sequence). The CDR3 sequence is CSARDRGEGNQPQHF. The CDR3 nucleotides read TGCAGTGCTCGGGACAGGGGGGAAGGAAATCAGCCCCAGCATTTT.

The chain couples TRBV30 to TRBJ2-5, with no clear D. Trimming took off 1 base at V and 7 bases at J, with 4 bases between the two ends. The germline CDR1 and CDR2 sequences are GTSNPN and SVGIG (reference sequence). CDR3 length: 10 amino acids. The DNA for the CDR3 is TGTGCCTGGAGTGGAGGGACCCAGTACTTC. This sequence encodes CAWSGGTQYF.

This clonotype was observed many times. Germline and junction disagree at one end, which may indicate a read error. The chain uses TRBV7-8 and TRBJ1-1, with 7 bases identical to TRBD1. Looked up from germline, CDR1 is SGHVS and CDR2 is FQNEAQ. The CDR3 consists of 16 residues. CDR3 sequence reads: CASSLAVRGPNTEAFF. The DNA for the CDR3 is TGTGCCAGCAGCCTAGCCGTGAGGGGGCCGAACACTGAAGCTTTCTTT.

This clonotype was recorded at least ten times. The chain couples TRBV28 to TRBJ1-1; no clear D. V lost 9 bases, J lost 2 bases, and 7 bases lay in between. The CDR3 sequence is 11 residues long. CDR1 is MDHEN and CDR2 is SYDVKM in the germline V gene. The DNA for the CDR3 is TGTGCCAGAGTTGATAACACTGAAGCTTTCTTT. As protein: CARVDNTEAFF.

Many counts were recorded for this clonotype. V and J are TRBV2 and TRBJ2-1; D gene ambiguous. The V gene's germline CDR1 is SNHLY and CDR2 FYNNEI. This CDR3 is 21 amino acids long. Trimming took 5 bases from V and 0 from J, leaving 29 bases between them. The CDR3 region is CASSLPAQVPLVPPSYNEQFF. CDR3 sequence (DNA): TGTGCCAGCAGTCTCCCAGCCCAGGTCCCGCTAGTACCTCCCTCCTACAATGAGCAGTTCTTC. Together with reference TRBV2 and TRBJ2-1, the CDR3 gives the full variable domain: EPEVTQTPSHQVTQMGQEVILRCVPISNHLYFYWYRQILGQKVEFLVSFYNNEISEKSEIFDDQFSVERPDGSNFTLKIRSTKLEDSAMYFCASSLPAQVPLVPPSYNEQFFGPGTRLTVL.